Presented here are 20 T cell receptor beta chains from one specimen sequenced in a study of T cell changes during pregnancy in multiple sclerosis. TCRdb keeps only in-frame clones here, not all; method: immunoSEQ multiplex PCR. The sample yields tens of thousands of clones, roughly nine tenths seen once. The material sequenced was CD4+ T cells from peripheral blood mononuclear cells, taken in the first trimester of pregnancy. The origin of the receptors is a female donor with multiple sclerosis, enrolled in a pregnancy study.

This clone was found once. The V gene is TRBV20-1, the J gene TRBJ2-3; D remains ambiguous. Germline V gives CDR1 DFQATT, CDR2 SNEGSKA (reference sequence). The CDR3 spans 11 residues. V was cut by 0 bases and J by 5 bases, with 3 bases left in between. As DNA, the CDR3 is TGCAGTGCTAGAGATAGAGATACGCAGTATTTT. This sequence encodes CSARDRDTQYF.

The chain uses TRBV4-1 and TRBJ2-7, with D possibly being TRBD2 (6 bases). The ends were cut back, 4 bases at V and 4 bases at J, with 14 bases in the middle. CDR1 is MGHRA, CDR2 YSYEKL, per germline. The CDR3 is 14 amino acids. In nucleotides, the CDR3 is TGCGCCAGCAGCCTGGATAGGCTAGCGTACGAGCAGTACTTC. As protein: CASSLDRLAYEQYF.

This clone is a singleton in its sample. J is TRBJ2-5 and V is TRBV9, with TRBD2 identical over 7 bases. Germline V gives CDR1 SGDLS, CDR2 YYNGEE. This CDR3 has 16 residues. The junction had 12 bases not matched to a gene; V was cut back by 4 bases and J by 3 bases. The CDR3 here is CASSLSLADGEETQYF. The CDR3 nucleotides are TGTGCCAGCAGCCTGTCTCTAGCGGATGGGGAAGAGACCCAGTACTTC. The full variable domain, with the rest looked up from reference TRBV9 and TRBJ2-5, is DSGVTQTPKHLITATGQRVTLRCSPRSGDLSVYWYQQSLDQGLQFLIQYYNGEERAKGNILERFSAQQFPDLHSELNLSSLELGDSALYFCASSLSLADGEETQYFGPGTRLLVL.

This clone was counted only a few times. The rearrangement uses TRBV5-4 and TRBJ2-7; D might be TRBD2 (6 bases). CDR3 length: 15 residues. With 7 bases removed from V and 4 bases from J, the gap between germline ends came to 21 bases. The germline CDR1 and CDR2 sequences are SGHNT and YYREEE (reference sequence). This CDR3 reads CASGPPGLKVYEQYF. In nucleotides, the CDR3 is TGTGCCAGCGGACCCCCGGGACTTAAAGTGTACGAGCAGTACTTC.

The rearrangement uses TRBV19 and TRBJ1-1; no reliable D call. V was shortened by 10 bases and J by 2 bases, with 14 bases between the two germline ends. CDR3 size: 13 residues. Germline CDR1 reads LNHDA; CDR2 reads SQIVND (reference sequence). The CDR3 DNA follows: TGTGCCACCTCACAGAGAGCTAACACTGAAGCTTTCTTT. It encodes CATSQRANTEAFF.

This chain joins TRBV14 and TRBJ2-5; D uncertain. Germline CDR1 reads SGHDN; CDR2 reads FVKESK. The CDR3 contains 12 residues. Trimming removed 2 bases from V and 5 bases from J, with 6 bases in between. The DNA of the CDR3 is TGTGCCAGCAGCCAAACCAGGGAGACCCAGTACTTC. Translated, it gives CASSQTRETQYF.

The CDR3 here is CASSAGVSPTGELFF. The CDR3 DNA follows: TGTGCCAGCAGCGCGGGAGTTAGTCCCACCGGGGAGCTGTTTTTT. V gene TRBV9 combines with J gene TRBJ2-2, with D maybe TRBD2 (6 bases). Germline lookup yields CDR1 SGDLS and CDR2 YYNGEE. This CDR3 spans 15 amino acids. V was clipped by 3 bases and J by 4 bases, with 13 bases between them.

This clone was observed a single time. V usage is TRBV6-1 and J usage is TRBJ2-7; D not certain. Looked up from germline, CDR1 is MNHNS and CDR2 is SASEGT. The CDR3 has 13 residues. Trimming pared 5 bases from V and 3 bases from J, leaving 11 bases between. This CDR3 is CASSSLIYYEQYF. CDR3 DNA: TGTGCCAGCAGTTCTCTAATTTACTACGAGCAGTACTTC.

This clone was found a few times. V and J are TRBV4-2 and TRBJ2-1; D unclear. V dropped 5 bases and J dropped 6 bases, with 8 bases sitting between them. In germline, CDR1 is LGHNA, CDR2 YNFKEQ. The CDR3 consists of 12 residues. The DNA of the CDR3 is TGTGCCAGCAGCAGAAACTTCAATGAGCAGTTCTTC. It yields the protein CASSRNFNEQFF.

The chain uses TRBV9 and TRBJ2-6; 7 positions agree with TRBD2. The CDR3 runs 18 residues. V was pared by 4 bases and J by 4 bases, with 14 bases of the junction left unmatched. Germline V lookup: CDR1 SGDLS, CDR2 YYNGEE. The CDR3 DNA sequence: TGTGCCAGCAGCCGTGGGGTGGGCGGGAGCCCCGGGGCCAACGTCCTGACTTTC. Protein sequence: CASSRGVGGSPGANVLTF.

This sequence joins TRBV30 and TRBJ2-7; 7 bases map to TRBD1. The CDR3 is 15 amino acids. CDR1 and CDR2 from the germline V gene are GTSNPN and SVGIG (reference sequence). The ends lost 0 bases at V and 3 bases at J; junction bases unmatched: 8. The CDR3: CAWSVLGDSFYEQYF. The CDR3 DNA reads TGTGCCTGGAGTGTACTTGGGGACAGTTTCTACGAGCAGTACTTC.

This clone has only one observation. CDR3 protein: CSVEGSGGNYEQYF. CDR3 bases: TGCAGCGTTGAGGGAAGCGGAGGGAACTACGAGCAGTACTTC. The gene calls are TRBV29-1 and TRBJ2-7; the D gene is possibly TRBD2 (6 bases). Trimming cost V 3 bases and J 3 bases, with 15 bases left between them. The germline gives CDR1 SQVTM, CDR2 ANQGSEA. The CDR3 runs 14 residues.

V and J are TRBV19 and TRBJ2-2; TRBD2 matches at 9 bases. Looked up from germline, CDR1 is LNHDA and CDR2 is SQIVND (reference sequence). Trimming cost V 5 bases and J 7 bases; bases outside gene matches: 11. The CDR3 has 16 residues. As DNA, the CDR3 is TGTGCCAGTAGTCCCGGCGGGAGGGCCTATGGCGGGGAGCTGTTTTTT. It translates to CASSPGGRAYGGELFF.

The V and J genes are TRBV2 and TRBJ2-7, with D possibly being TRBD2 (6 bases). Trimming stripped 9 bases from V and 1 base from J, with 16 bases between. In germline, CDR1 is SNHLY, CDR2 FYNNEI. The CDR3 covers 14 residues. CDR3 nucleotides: TGTGCCAGTACAGTGGGCGGGACTTCCTACGAGCAGTACTTC. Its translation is CASTVGGTSYEQYF. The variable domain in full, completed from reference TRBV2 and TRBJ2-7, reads EPEVTQTPSHQVTQMGQEVILRCVPISNHLYFYWYRQILGQKVEFLVSFYNNEISEKSEIFDDQFSVERPDGSNFTLKIRSTKLEDSAMYFCASTVGGTSYEQYFGPGTRLTVT.

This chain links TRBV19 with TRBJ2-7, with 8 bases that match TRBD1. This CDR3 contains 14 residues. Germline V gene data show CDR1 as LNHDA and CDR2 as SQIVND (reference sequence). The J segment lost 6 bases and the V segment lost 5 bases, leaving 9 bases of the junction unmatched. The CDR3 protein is CASSARVGTGEQYF. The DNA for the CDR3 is TGTGCCAGTAGTGCGAGAGTCGGGACAGGCGAGCAGTACTTC.

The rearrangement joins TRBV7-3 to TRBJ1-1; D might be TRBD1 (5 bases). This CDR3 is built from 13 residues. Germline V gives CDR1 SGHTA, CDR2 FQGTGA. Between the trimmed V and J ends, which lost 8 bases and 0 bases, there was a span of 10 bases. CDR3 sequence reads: CASRDSLNTEAFF. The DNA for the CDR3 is TGTGCCAGCCGTGACAGCTTGAACACTGAAGCTTTCTTT.

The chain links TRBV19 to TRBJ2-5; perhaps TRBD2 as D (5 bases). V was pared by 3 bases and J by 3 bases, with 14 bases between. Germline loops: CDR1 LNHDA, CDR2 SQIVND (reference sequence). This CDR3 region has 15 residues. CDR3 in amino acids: CASSIVWTDEETQYF. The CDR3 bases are TGTGCCAGTAGTATTGTGTGGACTGACGAAGAGACCCAGTACTTC.

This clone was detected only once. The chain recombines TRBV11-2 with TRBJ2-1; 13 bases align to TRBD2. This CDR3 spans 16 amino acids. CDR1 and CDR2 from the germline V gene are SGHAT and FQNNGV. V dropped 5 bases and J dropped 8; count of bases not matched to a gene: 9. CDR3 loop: CASSTRTSGSFYEQFF. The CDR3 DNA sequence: TGTGCCAGCAGCACGCGGACTAGCGGGAGTTTCTATGAGCAGTTCTTC. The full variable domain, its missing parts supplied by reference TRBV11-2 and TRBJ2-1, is EAGVAQSPRYKIIEKRQSVAFWCNPISGHATLYWYQQILGQGPKLLIQFQNNGVVDDSQLPKDRFSAERLKGVDSTLKIQPAKLEDSAVYLCASSTRTSGSFYEQFFGPGTRLTVL.

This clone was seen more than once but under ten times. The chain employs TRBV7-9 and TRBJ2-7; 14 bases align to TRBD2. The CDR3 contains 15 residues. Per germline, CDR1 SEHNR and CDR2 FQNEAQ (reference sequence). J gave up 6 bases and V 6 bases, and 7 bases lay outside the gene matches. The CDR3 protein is CASRPGLAGEGEQYF. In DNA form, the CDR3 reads TGTGCCAGCAGACCGGGACTAGCGGGAGAGGGCGAGCAGTACTTC.

The DNA for the CDR3 is TGTGCCAGCAGCGTATCTCCTGGGGGGTCGCAGCCCCAGCATTTT. Protein: CASSVSPGGSQPQHF. The chain links TRBV9 to TRBJ1-5; D may be TRBD1 (5 bases). The CDR3 is 15 amino acids. V lost 1 base to trimming and J lost 7 bases, with 15 bases between them. The V gene's germline CDR1 is SGDLS and CDR2 YYNGEE.